These 21 T cell receptor beta chains originate from one sample sequenced in a study of cytomegalovirus exposure and HLA in healthy donors (dated by TCRdb to 2015 to 2018). The library was prepared using the immunoSEQ multiplex PCR assay. For the multiplex PCR, a mixture combining 60 forward primers for TCR Vbeta segments and 13 reverse primers for TCR Jbeta segments was used. Sourced from immuneACCESS, this table was stored by TCRdb with only in-frame sequences that have V and J called. A share of the clones is absent; for the studies checked, an unresolved V gene accounts for under half, and the remainder has no known explanation. This sample comprises 180,000 or so clones, around 76% of them detected only once. In total, the top ten clones hold just over 2% of the sample. The sample taken for sequencing was PBMCs. The receptor set was obtained from a woman younger than 45 in good health and CMV-seropositive.

This chain links TRBV6-1 with TRBJ1-5, with unresolved D. This CDR3 has 10 amino acids. Looked up from germline, CDR1 is MNHNS and CDR2 is SASEGT. V dropped 7 bases and J dropped 9 bases, with 7 bases sitting between them. The CDR3 DNA is TGTGCCAGCAAGGGAGGGCCCCAGCATTTT. Amino acid sequence: CASKGGPQHF.

The rearrangement uses TRBV2 and TRBJ2-1; D is ambiguous. From germline, CDR1 is SNHLY and CDR2 FYNNEI. This CDR3 contains 14 residues. V gave up 6 bases and J gave up 5 bases, with 14 bases separating them. As DNA, the CDR3 is TGTGCCAGCAGGAAAGAGGCCGCCCACAATGAGCAGTTCTTC. Its protein is CASRKEAAHNEQFF.

The chain carries TRBV27 and TRBJ1-1; D remains ambiguous. Germline V lookup: CDR1 MNHEY, CDR2 SMNVEV (reference sequence). V lost 4 bases, J lost 1 base, and 16 bases lay in between. CDR3 length equals 16 residues. CDR3 in DNA: TGTGCCAGCAGTTCGATGACCCGGGGAACGAACACTGAAGCTTTCTTT. Its translation is CASSSMTRGTNTEAFF.

The chain combines TRBV30 with TRBJ1-2, with D perhaps TRBD1 (5 bases). CDR3 size: 14 residues. Germline V gives CDR1 GTSNPN, CDR2 SVGIG (reference sequence). V dropped 4 bases and J dropped 8 bases, with 20 bases sitting between them. CDR3 region: CAWKYPGTAGGYTF. The CDR3, as DNA: TGTGCCTGGAAATACCCCGGGACCGCGGGGGGCTACACCTTC. Filled out from reference TRBV30 and TRBJ1-2, the complete variable domain reads SQTIHQWPATLVQPVGSPLSLECTVEGTSNPNLYWYRQAAGRGLQLLFYSVGIGQISSEVPQNLSASRPQDRQFILSSKKLLLSDSGFYLCAWKYPGTAGGYTFGSGTRLTVV.

V and J are TRBV7-9 and TRBJ2-1; a possible D gene is TRBD2 (5 bases). CDR1 and CDR2 from the germline V gene are SEHNR and FQNEAQ (reference sequence). The CDR3 runs 13 residues. The V gene lost 2 bases and the J gene lost 6 bases, with 8 bases spanning the gap. The CDR3 bases are TGTGCCAGCAGCTTACCCGGGATCAATGAGCAGTTCTTC. Translated: CASSLPGINEQFF.

The CDR3 spells CASRFHGTGAAAFF. The CDR3 nucleotides are TGTGCCAGCAGATTTCACGGGACAGGGGCCGCAGCTTTCTTT. This sequence joins TRBV7-2 and TRBJ1-1; 10 bases are shared with TRBD1. Germline assignment: CDR1 SGHTA and CDR2 FQGNSA. The CDR3 has 14 amino acids. V lost 6 bases to trimming and J lost 10 bases; unmatched junction nucleotides: 11.

CDR3 nucleotides: TGTGCCTGGAGTTCGGGGTTTAATGAAAAACTGTTTTTT. Translating gives CAWSSGFNEKLFF. The chain combines TRBV30 with TRBJ1-4; D remains unclear. The CDR3 has 13 residues. CDR1 is GTSNPN, CDR2 SVGIG, per germline (reference sequence). The V end lost 2 bases, the J end lost 4 bases, and 8 bases lay between the germline ends.

This chain uses TRBV5-1 with TRBJ2-1; a weak D match, TRBD2 (5 bases). The CDR3 length is 14 residues. Between the trimmed V and J ends, which lost 3 bases and 2 bases, there was a span of 9 bases. Germline CDR1 is SGHRS and CDR2 is YFSETQ. CDR3 residues: CASSWESTYNEQFF. The CDR3 region has the DNA TGCGCCAGCAGCTGGGAGTCTACCTACAATGAGCAGTTCTTC.

The chain carries TRBV4-3 and TRBJ2-2; D not certain. Germline lookup yields CDR1 LGHNA and CDR2 YSLEER. The CDR3 contains 17 residues. V dropped 0 bases and J dropped 3 bases, with 14 bases sitting between them. CDR3 protein: CASSQDVRGRYTGELFF. Here the CDR3 DNA reads TGCGCCAGCAGCCAAGACGTACGTGGCCGCTACACCGGGGAGCTGTTTTTT.

The J gene is TRBJ1-4, the V gene TRBV7-9; D is perhaps TRBD1 (5 bases). Germline CDR1 is SEHNR and CDR2 is FQNEAQ (reference sequence). The CDR3 is made up of 13 amino acids. V gave up 2 bases and J gave up 5 bases, with 6 bases separating them. CDR3 sequence reads: CASSLRGNEKLFF. CDR3 sequence (DNA): TGTGCCAGCAGCTTACGGGGGAATGAAAAACTGTTTTTT.

This chain connects TRBV30 to TRBJ1-1; D remains ambiguous. V was shortened by 2 bases and J by 2 bases, with 12 bases between the two germline ends. The CDR3 is made up of 14 amino acids. Per germline, CDR1 GTSNPN and CDR2 SVGIG (reference sequence). The DNA of the CDR3 is TGTGCCTGGAGTCCTTGGAGGGTTAACACTGAAGCTTTCTTT. Residues: CAWSPWRVNTEAFF.

For the CDR3, the DNA is TGCGCCAGCAGCCAAGATCACAGGGCCTATGGCTACACCTTC. The encoded protein is CASSQDHRAYGYTF. The rearrangement uses TRBV4-3 and TRBJ1-2, with a weak D call TRBD1 (6 bases). There are 14 residues in the CDR3. Germline CDR1 is LGHNA and CDR2 is YSLEER. Trimming took 0 bases from V and 4 from J, leaving 9 bases between them.

The genes are TRBV5-1 and TRBJ2-2; unclear D gene. This CDR3 comprises 17 residues. Germline-derived CDR1 and CDR2 are SGHRS and YFSETQ. Trimming shortened V by 0 bases and J by 3 bases, and 15 bases separated the two germline ends. The CDR3 DNA follows: TGCGCCAGCAGCTTGGGGGTTATAGCTGGCTACACCGGGGAGCTGTTTTTT. Translation gives CASSLGVIAGYTGELFF.

The chain uses TRBV5-4 and TRBJ2-3; 7 bases agree with TRBD2. V gave up 1 base and J gave up 2 bases; unmatched junction bases: 7. Germline values: CDR1 SGHNT, CDR2 YYREEE (reference sequence). The CDR3 is 16 amino acids. CDR3 protein: CASSLTAGSPTDTQYF. Here the CDR3 DNA reads TGTGCCAGCAGCTTGACAGCGGGATCTCCCACAGATACGCAGTATTTT.

V usage is TRBV15 and J usage is TRBJ2-1; perhaps TRBD2 as D (7 bases). Trimming cost V 3 bases and J 5 bases, with 17 bases left between them. Germline V lookup: CDR1 LNHNV, CDR2 YYDKDF (reference sequence). This CDR3 is built from 16 residues. CDR3 bases: TGTGCCACCAGCAGGGAGGGGGAGGGGCGTAACAATGAGCAGTTCTTC. It yields the protein CATSREGEGRNNEQFF. The entire variable domain, with the rest obtained from reference TRBV15 and TRBJ2-1, is as follows: DAMVIQNPRYQVTQFGKPVTLSCSQTLNHNVMYWYQQKSSQAPKLLFHYYDKDFNNEADTPDNFQSRRPNTSFCFLDIRSPGLGDTAMYLCATSREGEGRNNEQFFGPGTRLTVL.

The chain couples TRBV27 to TRBJ2-4, with unresolved D. This CDR3 is built from 15 residues. Germline V gives CDR1 MNHEY, CDR2 SMNVEV (reference sequence). Between the trimmed V and J ends, which lost 2 bases and 0 bases, there was a span of 8 bases. This CDR3 reads CASSLGRLAKNIQYF. The CDR3 coding sequence is TGTGCCAGCAGTTTAGGGCGTTTAGCCAAAAACATTCAGTACTTC.

This chain links TRBV30 with TRBJ2-3; no clear D gene. Trimming removed 5 bases from V and 2 bases from J, with 11 bases in between. The germline gives CDR1 GTSNPN, CDR2 SVGIG (reference sequence). The CDR3 sequence is 13 residues long. DNA for the CDR3: TGTGCCTGGGGCCTACTATCCACAGATACGCAGTATTTT. It encodes CAWGLLSTDTQYF.

In this sample, this clone turned up a few times. The chain links TRBV6-1 to TRBJ2-1; 11 bases are shared with TRBD2. Germline trimming cut 3 bases from V and 3 bases from J; bases unmatched to any gene: 4. Germline lookup yields CDR1 MNHNS and CDR2 SASEGT. This CDR3 is 16 amino acids long. This CDR3 is CASSDRLAGHYNEQFF. The CDR3 DNA follows: TGTGCCAGCAGTGACAGACTAGCGGGACACTACAATGAGCAGTTCTTC.

This sequence joins TRBV9 and TRBJ2-3; 9 positions agree with TRBD2. V lost 4 bases and J lost 3; bases outside the gene matches: 12. The CDR3 is 17 residues long. Per germline, CDR1 SGDLS and CDR2 YYNGEE. Here the CDR3 DNA reads TGTGCCAGCAGCTTCCCTAGCGGGGATACAGGGACAGATACGCAGTATTTT. Translation gives CASSFPSGDTGTDTQYF.

In this sample, this clone turned up a few times. V is TRBV4-3 and J is TRBJ2-1; tentative D call: TRBD2 (6 bases). V dropped 0 bases and J dropped 2 bases, with 8 bases sitting between them. Germline V gives CDR1 LGHNA, CDR2 YSLEER. There are 15 residues in the CDR3. This CDR3 is CASSQDLAAYNEQFF. The CDR3 DNA is TGCGCCAGCAGCCAAGACTTAGCGGCCTACAATGAGCAGTTCTTC.

V gene TRBV6-1 combines with J gene TRBJ2-7; D unclear. The CDR3 runs to 14 residues. V lost 2 bases to trimming and J lost 7 bases, with 15 bases between them. Germline CDR1 and CDR2: MNHNS and SASEGT. The CDR3 sequence is CASSERSSLGEQYF. CDR3 coding DNA: TGTGCCAGCAGTGAACGGAGTTCCCTCGGGGAGCAGTACTTC.